This T cell receptor (beta chain) appears in the sequencing data of a study of T cell responses to AZD1222 COVID-19 vaccine. Sequencing was performed with immunoSEQ multiplex PCR; in TCRdb, only in-frame clones are kept and a portion is missing. This sample has 75,000 to 85,000 clones, with 60% to 85% found just once. Comment on this clone: What it binds is not known.

This CDR3 has 15 residues. With 2 bases removed from V and 4 bases from J, the gap between germline ends came to 14 bases. In germline, CDR1 is SEHNR, CDR2 FQNEAQ (reference sequence). Study-wide findings and caveats: Only a handful of AZD1222 recipients were seropositive at baseline.

The rearrangement links TRBV7-9 to TRBJ1-2; D uncertain. This sequence originates from an adult who received the MenACWY meningococcal vaccine as a control. The source material was peripheral blood, sampled 28 days after the second dose of the MenACWY control vaccine. CDR3 nucleotide sequence: TGTGCCAGCAGCTTATCTGGTGTCAATACCTATGGCTACACCTTC. Amino acid sequence: CASSLSGVNTYGYTF.